A selection of T cell receptor beta chains follows, all from one sample in a study of identical twins. TCRdb re-called the 5' RACE reads through MiXCR, storing one row per CDR3 protein. The table lists approximately 1.8 million distinct CDR3 sequences, around 29% of them singletons. Sequencing input: cord blood. These receptors were obtained from a newborn girl in good health. CDR3s include the opening cysteine and the closing phenylalanine or tryptophan. The D gene is left open where the match is weak. Expanded clones get a size class; other rows say once, few or many, or leave the size out.

CASTLQGGRQETQYF	TGCGCCAGCACCCTACAGGGAGGCCGGCAAGAGACCCAGTACTTC	TRBV5-1	TRBJ2-5	-	-
CASSDGTSGNTDTQYF	TGTGCCAGCAGCGACGGGACTAGCGGGAACACAGATACGCAGTATTTT	TRBV13	TRBJ2-3	-	TRBD2
CASSYRGLSPQQFF	TGTGCCAGCAGCTATAGGGGACTTTCCCCCCAGCAGTTCTTC	TRBV6-6	TRBJ2-1	-	-
CASSVSTASTDTQYF	TGTGCCAGCAGCGTATCGACGGCTAGCACAGATACGCAGTATTTT	TRBV9	TRBJ2-3	-	-
CASSLFPDGEQFF	TGTGCCAGCAGTTTGTTCCCTGATGGGGAGCAGTTCTTC	TRBV12-3/TRBV12-4	TRBJ2-1	many	-
CATSPWGNNEQFF	TGTGCCACCTCCCCCTGGGGGAACAATGAGCAGTTCTTC	TRBV12-3/TRBV12-4	TRBJ2-1	many	-
CSASGDLRTDTQYF	TGCAGTGCTAGCGGGGACCTTCGCACAGATACGCAGTATTTT	TRBV20-1	TRBJ2-3	many	-
CGVANRTKETQYF	TGCGGCGTTGCAAACAGGACGAAAGAGACCCAGTACTTC	TRBV29-1	TRBJ2-5	-	-
CATSEAGTPNTSTDTQYF	TGTGCCACCAGTGAGGCCGGGACTCCCAACACTAGCACAGATACGCAGTATTTT	TRBV24-1	TRBJ2-3	few	-
CASSVRTVWAQFF	TGTGCCAGCAGCGTAAGAACAGTCTGGGCGCAGTTCTTC	TRBV7-8	TRBJ2-1	-	-
CASIQTAKAYGYTF	TGTGCCAGCATTCAGACGGCCAAGGCCTATGGCTACACCTTC	TRBV6-1	TRBJ1-2	-	-
CASSVGNSRGEKLFF	TGTGCCAGCAGCGTTGGTAACTCCCGGGGGGAAAAACTGTTTTTT	TRBV9	TRBJ1-4	few	-
CASSPITGPLDTQYF	TGTGCCAGCAGCCCTATCACGGGACCTCTGGATACGCAGTATTTT	TRBV7-9	TRBJ2-3	-	-
CASSLGNLAAPGNEQYF	TGTGCCAGCAGCTTAGGAAACCTAGCGGCCCCGGGGAATGAGCAGTACTTC	TRBV11-1	TRBJ2-5	-	TRBD2
CAISGSTDTHYF	TGTGCCATCAGTGGCAGCACAGATACGCACTATTTT	TRBV10-3	TRBJ2-3	-	-
CASTQTGTYGYTF	TGTGCCAGCACTCAAACAGGGACCTATGGCTACACCTTC	TRBV2	TRBJ1-2	few	-
CSARPVWAPNTEAFF	TGCAGTGCTAGACCTGTCTGGGCCCCGAACACTGAAGCTTTCTTT	TRBV20-1	TRBJ1-1	few	-
CASSRKKIEGGLYTEAFF	TGTGCCAGCAGCCGAAAAAAGATTGAGGGGGGGCTATACACTGAAGCTTTCTTT	TRBV3-1	TRBJ1-1	few	-